This TCR beta chain was recovered during a study of metastatic and nonmetastatic thyroid tumors. Study-wide background: Repertoires from malignant and benign thyroid patients were compared across blood and tumor or nodule tissue. Study observations and caveats: The study reportedly found significantly higher TCR beta diversity in malignant thyroid tumors than benign nodules, in blood and tumor.

On this clone: Antigen unknown.

All patients reached thyroid surgery having received no treatment beforehand. Per germline, CDR1 DFQATT and CDR2 SNEGSKA (reference sequence). This CDR3 region has 15 residues. V was clipped by 3 bases and J by 3 bases, with 17 bases between them. In the authors' methods: Clinicopathological groups supplied CDR3 differences that were used to build a distant-metastasis classifier for papillary thyroid cancer. TCRdb reanalyzed the PCR reads with MiXCR. The authors' filters were not applied to this entry. The sample contains roughly 20,000 clones, roughly a third of which appear only once. The receptor's source is a female donor with papillary thyroid cancer or a benign thyroid nodule (not recorded which). Some clones in this sample may be carry-over from other donors' samples. Material for sequencing was tumor tissue. The rearrangement links TRBV20-1 to TRBJ1-2, with D maybe TRBD1 (6 bases). The CDR3 sequence is CSASGFTGSDYGYTF. DNA of the CDR3: TGCAGTGCTAGTGGGTTTACAGGGTCGGACTATGGCTACACCTTC.